A single sample gave rise to the 16 T cell receptor beta chains below, sequenced in a study of early T cells in non-severe SARS-CoV-2 infection. TCRdb called the 5' RACE reads again in MiXCR, with one record for every CDR3 protein. The data contain approximately 52,000 distinct CDR3 sequences, 8% to 9% of them singletons. Sequencing was done on a sample of whole blood. The receptors were gathered from an adult who was a healthcare worker with PCR-confirmed SARS-CoV-2 infection or an uninfected control (not recorded which).

The rearrangement uses TRBV5-1 and TRBJ2-1, with 10 bases lining up with TRBD1. Trimming removed 0 bases from V and 8 bases from J; junction bases left unmatched: 8. Per germline, CDR1 SGHRS and CDR2 YFSETQ. The CDR3 contains 16 residues. CDR3 DNA: TGCGCCAGCAGCTTGGCGCGGGACAGGGGTCGTGATGAGCAGTTCTTC. Translation: CASSLARDRGRDEQFF.

The chain couples TRBV11-2 to TRBJ2-6; 7 bases are a match to TRBD1. Looked up from germline, CDR1 is SGHAT and CDR2 is FQNNGV. V dropped 4 bases and J dropped 2; count of bases not matched to a gene: 2. This CDR3 spans 15 amino acids. The CDR3 region has the DNA TGTGCCAGCAGCTACGGACAGGCTGGGGCCAACGTCCTGACTTTC. It codes for CASSYGQAGANVLTF.

This clonotype turned up a few times. The genes are TRBV7-9 and TRBJ2-2; tentatively, D is TRBD1 (5 bases). The germline CDR1 and CDR2 sequences are SEHNR and FQNEAQ (reference sequence). V was cut by 2 bases and J by 3 bases, with 7 bases left in between. The CDR3 runs to 14 residues. DNA of the CDR3: TGTGCCAGCAGCTTAAGCAGGGACACCGGGGAGCTGTTTTTT. It encodes CASSLSRDTGELFF.

V usage is TRBV27 and J usage is TRBJ2-3; D is unclear. This CDR3 region has 15 residues. The germline V gene encodes CDR1 MNHEY and CDR2 SMNVEV (reference sequence). V shed 2 bases and J shed 0 bases, with 9 bases lying between them. DNA for the CDR3: TGTGCCAGCAGTTTAACGGACCCTAGCACAGATACGCAGTATTTT. This encodes CASSLTDPSTDTQYF.

The J gene is TRBJ2-1, the V gene TRBV24-1, with 7 bases matching TRBD1. The CDR3 has 12 amino acids. The trim removed 4 bases at V and 9 bases at J, leaving 2 bases unmatched. The germline V gene has CDR1 KGHDR and CDR2 SFDVKD. DNA for the CDR3: TGTGCCACCAGTGAACAGGGGTTTGAGCAGTTCTTC. It is translated as CATSEQGFEQFF.

This clonotype has more than one count but fewer than ten. The rearrangement uses TRBV2 and TRBJ2-3, with a tentative D call TRBD2 (6 bases). This CDR3 comprises 15 residues. V was trimmed by 7 bases and J by 3 bases, leaving 17 bases between them. Looked up from germline, CDR1 is SNHLY and CDR2 is FYNNEI. The CDR3 DNA is TGTGCCAGCAAGAACCGGGACTTTAGAACAGATACGCAGTATTTT. It translates to CASKNRDFRTDTQYF.

This clonotype was counted only a few times. The V call is TRBV11-2, the J call TRBJ2-4; 10 positions match TRBD1. This CDR3 has 15 amino acids. V lost 10 bases, J lost 7 bases, and 13 bases stayed unmatched. Per the germline V gene, CDR1 is SGHAT and CDR2 is FQNNGV. The CDR3: CATRKPGQGRNIQYF. CDR3 nucleotide sequence: TGTGCCACCAGAAAACCGGGACAGGGGCGTAACATTCAGTACTTC.

This clonotype appeared many times. The chain employs TRBV11-2 and TRBJ1-2; D not resolved. Germline assignment: CDR1 SGHAT and CDR2 FQNNGV. This CDR3 comprises 15 residues. V was clipped by 2 bases and J by 1 base, with 11 bases between them. The CDR3 loop is CASSLLRGGNYGYTF. In nucleotides, the CDR3 is TGTGCCAGCAGCTTATTGCGGGGAGGTAACTATGGCTACACCTTC.

This clonotype has ten or more counts. The chain has TRBV5-1 and TRBJ1-6; perhaps TRBD1 as D (5 bases). Trimming left V 1 base short and J 5 bases short, with 16 bases between. Germline values: CDR1 SGHRS, CDR2 YFSETQ. CDR3 length: 17 amino acids. This CDR3 reads CASSLWGRGRDNSPLHF. Written as DNA, the CDR3 is TGCGCCAGCAGCTTGTGGGGCCGGGGCCGGGATAATTCACCCCTCCACTTT.

This clonotype has a count of ten or more. The CDR3 nucleotides read TGCAGTGCTCCTAGGGATTCCAATGAAAAACTGTTTTTT. This gives the protein CSAPRDSNEKLFF. V is TRBV20-1 and J is TRBJ1-4; D not resolved. Germline V gene sequence: CDR1 DFQATT, CDR2 SNEGSKA (reference sequence). The V end lost 5 bases, the J end lost 5 bases, and 12 bases lay between the germline ends. CDR3 length: 13 amino acids.

This clonotype occurred many times. V and J are TRBV11-2 and TRBJ2-7, with D hard to call. Germline V gene data show CDR1 as SGHAT and CDR2 as FQNNGV. The length of the CDR3 is 14 residues. V lost 2 bases and J lost 2, with 10 bases in between. CDR3 amino acids: CASSLLRGPYEQYF. CDR3 sequence (DNA): TGTGCCAGCAGCTTACTTCGCGGTCCCTACGAGCAGTACTTC.

V and J are TRBV5-1 and TRBJ1-1; 9 positions match TRBD1. The CDR3 loop spans 18 amino acids. Losses at the gene ends were 6 bases for V and 0 bases for J; bases not matched to a gene: 15. Germline values: CDR1 SGHRS, CDR2 YFSETQ. The CDR3 DNA follows: TGCGCCAGCACCGAATCCGGGACAGGGCGCTCTATGAACACTGAAGCTTTCTTT. This gives the protein CASTESGTGRSMNTEAFF.

Only a few counts were recorded for this clonotype. The V and J genes are TRBV12-3 or TRBV12-4 and TRBJ2-3, with D possibly matching TRBD2 (7 bases). The CDR3 covers 16 residues. Trimming pared 5 bases from V and 3 bases from J, leaving 18 bases between. As DNA, the CDR3 is TGTGCCAGCAGTATCGGGGGGCCGGGGCGGACAGATACGCAGTATTTT. Translation: CASSIGGPGRTDTQYF.

This chain links TRBV30 with TRBJ2-7; D not resolved. CDR3 length: 16 amino acids. The germline V gene encodes CDR1 GTSNPN and CDR2 SVGIG (reference sequence). V gave up 2 bases and J gave up 2 bases, with 19 bases separating them. The CDR3 loop reads CAWSRGHEGRTYEQYF. The CDR3 nucleotides are TGTGCCTGGAGTAGAGGTCATGAAGGACGCACCTACGAGCAGTACTTC.

In this sample, this clonotype turned up a few times. The rearrangement links TRBV2 to TRBJ1-6, with D unresolved. The V gene lost 6 bases and the J gene lost 7 bases, with 4 bases spanning the gap. Per germline, CDR1 SNHLY and CDR2 FYNNEI. The CDR3 loop spans 11 amino acids. CDR3 amino acids: CASSQNSPLHF. As DNA, the CDR3 is TGTGCCAGCAGCCAAAATTCACCCCTCCACTTT.

The chain is built from TRBV2 and TRBJ2-1; TRBD2 aligns across 16 bases. Germline V gives CDR1 SNHLY, CDR2 FYNNEI. Germline trimming cut 4 bases from V and 0 bases from J; bases unmatched to any gene: 6. The CDR3 spans 19 residues. The CDR3, as DNA: TGTGCCAGCAGTGCGGGACTAGCGGGAGGGTTCCGCTCCTACAATGAGCAGTTCTTC. Protein: CASSAGLAGGFRSYNEQFF.